This T cell receptor beta chain originates from a study of post-analysis software for immune sequencing data (dated by TCRdb to about 2015). Regarding the study in general: Recorded disease courses included relapsing-remitting, secondary progressive and progressive-relapsing multiple sclerosis, with some patients lacking subtype annotation. The patient repertoires were compared against 11 previously published healthy control repertoires obtained from donors aged 6 to 25 years. A subset of samples was prepared in parallel using single-end sample barcoding, then pooled and co-amplified after Illumina adapter ligation. Overall study results and their limits: Significantly higher frequencies in patients than in controls were found for five or six TRBV segments, including TRBV5-6, TRBV5-1 and TRBV20-1. The multiple sclerosis patient group was slightly younger than the control group. When samples were clustered directly using the F measure, samples prepared in the same batch co-clustered strongly, which prompted a batch-effect correction. Compared with controls, multiple sclerosis patients had significantly lower normalized Chao1 diversity, a finding suggesting substantial peripheral T-cell clonal expansion.

V loses 1 base, J loses 5 bases, and the germline ends lie 8 bases apart. The CDR3 goes from the cysteine to the phenylalanine over 13 residues. CDR3 DNA only is kept here, 39 bases in frame from base 1. The library was built by means of PCR. TCRdb shows the sequencer as Illumina HiSeq 2500. To reduce PCR and sequencing biases, unique molecular identifiers were incorporated into the TCR beta cDNA libraries. Per 1 to 10 million input T cells, 500,000 or so cDNA molecules were obtained, such that each molecule approximated one T cell. The same protocol used for the earlier healthy control dataset was applied to prepare and sequence the patient libraries. Within a given batch, samples were prepared together, multiplexed and sequenced on the same HiSeq lane. In the source study's methods: MIGEC handled the raw barcoded reads, throwing out single-read molecular identifier groups before consensus assembly and CDR3 extraction. VDJtools was used for post-analysis of the clonotype tables, with diversity normalized by down-sampling every dataset to the smallest sample size. Repertoire overlap clustering matched CDR3 amino acid but not nucleotide sequences to correct batch-related cross-sample contamination. TCRdb redid the processing of the public reads, applying fastp at Q25 and MiXCR, and retained in-frame beta chains. Rows merge per CDR3 protein into single entries with the most common DNA and genes. TCRdb's processing, not the study's, gives the V and J calls here. For this sample the table gives roughly 570,000 distinct CDR3 sequences, of which around 34% were detected only once. Jointly, the top ten make up 4.5% to 7.5% of the sample.

As regards this clonotype: Its antigen has not been determined. No base quality information exists; no much larger clone differs at one position.

TCR beta repertoires were profiled from peripheral blood of 10 to 15 young patients with multiple sclerosis to demonstrate the VDJtools post-analysis software. Multiple sclerosis patients were children and adolescents aged roughly 6 to 17 years. Input material: blood. The receptor was isolated from a girl between 2 and 17 years old with multiple sclerosis. Here the chain combines TRBV12-3 or TRBV12-4 and TRBJ2-5, with no reliable assignment of the D segment. This receptor carries the CDR3 CASSLVKGETQYF. Read as DNA, the sequence is TGTGCCAGCAGTTTAGTGAAAGGGGAGACCCAGTACTTC.